Listed below are T cell receptor beta chains from one sample, sequenced in a study of metastatic and nonmetastatic thyroid tumors. TCRdb re-called the PCR reads with MiXCR. Of approximately 12,000 clones in the sample, more than 25% were seen once. The sample taken for sequencing was tumor tissue. These receptors were collected from a male donor with papillary thyroid cancer or a benign thyroid nodule (not recorded which). Some clones in this sample may be carry-over from other donors' samples. The CDR3 runs from the conserved cysteine through the conserved F or W. Clone sizes are given selectively: once, few, many, or a class where the clone is expanded.

clone size	V gene	J gene	CDR3 length	CDR3 protein
-	TRBV5-1	TRBJ2-7	14	CASSLAGNSYEQYF
-	TRBV7-9	TRBJ2-5	15	CASSSTGGRQETQYF
few	TRBV10-1	TRBJ2-7	16	CASIRFNRAFSYEQYF
medium-sized	TRBV20-1	TRBJ1-5	14	CSALPQSSNQPQHF
-	TRBV7-6	TRBJ2-1	16	CASSLQGAQGLHEQFF
medium-sized	TRBV7-9	TRBJ2-7	14	CASSSGQGSYEQYF
-	TRBV7-9	TRBJ2-1	14	CASSPPTGNNEQFF
-	TRBV20-1	TRBJ2-5	14	CSAREHGIQETQYF
-	TRBV15	TRBJ1-3	19	CATSRDPGGWAEFGNTIYF
-	TRBV14	TRBJ1-1	13	CASSPRPGSEAFF
once	TRBV20-1	TRBJ1-2	15	CSANGQGGSNYGYTF
-	TRBV27	TRBJ2-7	15	CASSLAGGPAYEQYF
-	TRBV6-2/TRBV6-3	TRBJ1-1	12	CASSMEGTEAFF
-	TRBV6-1	TRBJ1-2	12	CASRGQVYGYTF
-	TRBV5-1	TRBJ2-3	16	CASSLASGSGSDTQYF
few	TRBV28	TRBJ1-4	16	CASSRDRVATNEKLFF
-	TRBV3-1	TRBJ1-2	15	CASSPYPTANYGYTF
medium-sized	TRBV6-2/TRBV6-3	TRBJ1-5	15	CASSYSALTGQPQHF
few	TRBV20-1	TRBJ2-7	13	CSARLVGSNPQYF
many	TRBV6-1	TRBJ2-1	16	CASSSYGLADDNEQFF
-	TRBV28	TRBJ1-2	13	CASSPATLLGYTF
many	TRBV7-9	TRBJ2-2	14	CASSLDLNTGELFF
-	TRBV30	TRBJ2-2	13	CAWSVLWTGELFF
-	TRBV6-4	TRBJ2-1	14	CASSVTGGSGEQFF
medium-sized	TRBV7-9	TRBJ1-1	13	CASSPGSSGEAFF
-	TRBV7-2	TRBJ2-7	13	CASSHGLAGEQYF
-	TRBV7-9	TRBJ2-1	13	CASSPTSGPQQFF
-	TRBV6-4	TRBJ2-1	15	CASSDSLGSYNEQFF
-	TRBV30	TRBJ1-2	14	CAWSDPGPNYGYTF
medium-sized	TRBV15	TRBJ1-1	13	CATSPGERTEAFF
large	TRBV7-6	TRBJ1-1	13	CASSAGLNTEAFF
medium-sized	TRBV2	TRBJ2-5	14	CASSELDRQETQYF
-	TRBV11-1	TRBJ2-1	15	CATSHRDPHANEQFF
few	TRBV7-9	TRBJ2-7	15	CASSNGLAGYYEQYF
-	TRBV12-3/TRBV12-4	TRBJ1-3	14	CASSFSGPGNTIYF
-	TRBV30	TRBJ2-7	13	CARLFLRDYEQYF
-	TRBV5-1	TRBJ1-2	15	CASSLSAGVQGGYTF
-	TRBV11-2	TRBJ2-1	16	CASSLGFTSSYNEQFF
large	TRBV2	TRBJ2-7	12	CASRDTSYEQYF
-	TRBV10-3	TRBJ2-7	14	CAITSQGAGYEQYF
-	TRBV20-1	TRBJ2-7	13	CSASGGRDYEQYF
medium-sized	TRBV30	TRBJ2-5	14	CAYKDRGSLETQYF
-	TRBV19	TRBJ1-1	15	CASSTLGTANTEAFF
-	TRBV20-1	TRBJ1-4	15	CSARVGGWTNEKLFF
few	TRBV7-9	TRBJ2-5	14	CASSFVAGEETQYF
medium-sized	TRBV27	TRBJ1-1	15	CASSLGGGVNTEAFF
-	TRBV2	TRBJ1-4	17	CASYGASGFGTNEKLFF
few	TRBV12-3/TRBV12-4	TRBJ2-1	15	CASSFYTGIHNEQFF
once	TRBV2	TRBJ2-1	13	CASSRTGTDEQFF
few	TRBV7-9	TRBJ1-1	14	CASSLVSGDSEAFF
-	TRBV11-2	TRBJ2-3	18	CASSLVASGSKGTDTQYF
-	TRBV7-8	TRBJ1-2	12	CASTGQGARYTF